The present T cell receptor (beta chain) was sequenced within a study of post-analysis software for immune sequencing data. General observations from the study: Pronounced co-clustering by F measure was evident among identically batched samples. Elevated frequency relative to controls characterized roughly five TRBV segments in patients, TRBV5-6, TRBV5-1 and TRBV20-1 among them. Controls showed significantly higher normalized Chao1 diversity than did multiple sclerosis patients.

This clonotype was seen a few times. Its specificity is not known. V shed 8 bases and J shed 1 base, with 11 bases lying between them. Germline loops: CDR1 MNHNY, CDR2 SVGAGI (reference sequence). The CDR3 has 13 amino acids. Prepared TCR beta cDNA libraries contained unique molecular identifiers. A single record per CDR3 protein comes from TCRdb applying MiXCR to the PCR reads. The repertoire includes hundreds of thousands of distinct CDR3 sequences, 25% to 30% of them detected once, and roughly 0.53% sits in the top ten. Sample: blood. This sequence was found in a girl aged 5-17 years with multiple sclerosis. J is TRBJ1-1 and V is TRBV6-6, with a weak D call TRBD1 (6 bases). The CDR3 DNA reads TGTGCCAGCCCAGGGGCCAGGAACACTGAAGCTTTCTTT. This gives the protein CASPGARNTEAFF.